One and the same sample provided the 16 T cell receptor beta chains below, sequenced in a study of blood T cell repertoires in COVID-19. Profiling relied on immunoSEQ multiplex PCR, and the TCRdb table lists in-frame clones only, not all of them. The repertoire holds about 220,000 clones, with 83% as singletons. Sequencing was performed on PBMCs or T cells enriched from blood (not recorded which). The receptors originated from a woman aged 45-59 years who had been exposed to COVID-19.

Note on this clone: This sample includes further DNA sequences coding for the same CDR3. This chain uses TRBV20-1 with TRBJ1-2; unclear D gene. The CDR3 covers 10 residues. The germline V gene encodes CDR1 DFQATT and CDR2 SNEGSKA (reference sequence). V lost 2 bases, J lost 7 bases, and 5 bases lay in between. The CDR3 DNA reads as TGCAGTGCTAGACTAGGTGGCTACACCTTC. This gives the protein CSARLGGYTF.

This chain's CDR3 is CASSDRGRQETQYF. The CDR3 nucleotides read TGTGCCAGCTCAGACAGGGGGCGCCAAGAGACCCAGTACTTC. This chain connects TRBV18 to TRBJ2-5; 10 nucleotides match TRBD1. Germline V CDR1 and CDR2: KGHSH, LQKENI. J was trimmed by 1 base and V by 5 bases; bases with no gene match: 1. The CDR3 totals 14 residues. The whole variable domain, filled in from reference TRBV18 and TRBJ2-5, reads NAGVMQNPRHLVRRRGQEARLRCSPMKGHSHVYWYRQLPEEGLKFMVYLQKENIIDESGMPKERFSAEFPKEGPSILRIQQVVRGDSAAYFCASSDRGRQETQYFGPGTRLLVL.

V gene TRBV11-2 combines with J gene TRBJ2-7, with 7 nucleotides matching TRBD2. This CDR3 has 14 residues. After removal of 0 bases from V and 6 bases from J, the junction contained 5 bases not matched to a gene. Germline V lookup: CDR1 SGHAT, CDR2 FQNNGV. CDR3 sequence: CASSLDRGGAEQYF. DNA of the CDR3: TGTGCCAGCAGCTTAGATCGGGGAGGGGCCGAGCAGTACTTC.

The J gene is TRBJ1-2, the V gene TRBV7-8; 10 bases agree with TRBD1. Germline V gene lookup returns CDR1 SGHVS and CDR2 FQNEAQ. With 5 bases clipped from V and 5 bases from J, the junction kept 11 bases outside the gene matches. This CDR3 spans 16 amino acids. CDR3 region: CASSPSGTGVEYGYTF. CDR3 nucleotide sequence: TGTGCCAGCAGCCCCTCAGGGACAGGGGTAGAGTATGGCTACACCTTC.

The chain couples TRBV5-4 to TRBJ2-7; 8 bases are shared with TRBD2. CDR1 and CDR2 from the germline V gene are SGHNT and YYREEE (reference sequence). V dropped 4 bases and J dropped 2; count of bases not matched to a gene: 11. The CDR3 loop spans 16 amino acids. The CDR3 loop is CASSRESGTSTYEQYF. In DNA form, the CDR3 reads TGTGCCAGCAGCAGAGAATCCGGGACTAGTACCTACGAGCAGTACTTC.

The V call is TRBV7-2, the J call TRBJ1-2, with D hard to call. Per germline, CDR1 SGHTA and CDR2 FQGNSA. The CDR3 contains 16 residues. V gave up 5 bases and J gave up 4 bases, with 20 bases separating them. The CDR3 spells CASSPSSMPVGYGYTF. The CDR3 region has the DNA TGTGCCAGCAGCCCCTCTTCTATGCCGGTCGGCTATGGCTACACCTTC.

V gene TRBV11-2 combines with J gene TRBJ1-5; D gene ambiguous. CDR3 length: 13 residues. The V end lost 4 bases, the J end lost 8 bases, and 12 bases lay between the germline ends. Germline V gene lookup returns CDR1 SGHAT and CDR2 FQNNGV. The CDR3 loop is CASSSEYTEPQHF. The CDR3 coding sequence is TGTGCCAGCAGCTCCGAATACACCGAGCCCCAGCATTTT.

There are a few counts of this clone. V usage is TRBV10-2 and J usage is TRBJ2-3; D is unresolved. The germline CDR1 and CDR2 sequences are WSHSY and SAAADI. The germline V and J ends were trimmed by 8 bases and 6 bases, with 12 bases remaining between them. This CDR3 has 12 amino acids. Written as DNA, the CDR3 is TGCGCCAGCGCATCGACATCTGATACGCAGTATTTT. As protein: CASASTSDTQYF.

V is TRBV28 and J is TRBJ2-7, with 8 positions matching TRBD1. This CDR3 comprises 14 residues. After removal of 2 bases from V and 2 bases from J, the junction contained 2 bases not matched to a gene. The V gene's germline CDR1 is MDHEN and CDR2 SYDVKM. This CDR3 reads CASSLTRGPYEQYF. CDR3 bases: TGTGCCAGCAGTTTAACCAGGGGGCCCTACGAGCAGTACTTC.

The table lists this clone with a few counts. The chain employs TRBV12-3 or TRBV12-4 and TRBJ2-7, with 7 nucleotides matching TRBD2. The V segment lost 11 bases and the J segment 5 bases; nucleotides outside the gene matches: 12. There are 13 residues in the CDR3. CDR3 region: CASGGLVDHEQYF. The CDR3 DNA reads TGTGCCTCGGGGGGTCTCGTGGACCACGAGCAGTACTTC.

This chain uses TRBV6-2 or TRBV6-3 with TRBJ2-3; 13 nucleotides align to TRBD2. From germline, CDR1 is MNHEY and CDR2 SVGEGT. V shed 6 bases and J 9 bases; nucleotides not matched to a gene: 9. This CDR3 region has 15 residues. The CDR3 sequence is CASSRTSGGAGTQYF. CDR3 bases: TGTGCCAGCAGCCGTACTAGCGGGGGGGCGGGCACGCAGTATTTT.

The chain employs TRBV4-3 and TRBJ2-1; 9 bases agree with TRBD2. V shed 1 base and J 3 bases; nucleotides not matched to a gene: 1. CDR3 length: 15 amino acids. Germline loops: CDR1 LGHNA, CDR2 YSLEER. The CDR3 spells CASSQGGGDYNEQFF. The CDR3 bases are TGCGCCAGCAGCCAAGGCGGGGGGGACTACAATGAGCAGTTCTTC.

This clone was observed a few times. V usage is TRBV5-4 and J usage is TRBJ2-1; weak D call: TRBD2 (6 bases). V was trimmed by 4 bases and J by 10 bases, leaving 18 bases between them. Germline V CDR1 and CDR2: SGHNT, YYREEE (reference sequence). CDR3 length: 14 amino acids. CDR3 residues: CASSPRGRRDEQFF. In nucleotides, the CDR3 is TGTGCCAGCAGCCCGAGGGGCAGGAGGGACGAGCAGTTCTTC.

The chain recombines TRBV4-1 with TRBJ1-1; D ambiguous. V was pared by 0 bases and J by 5 bases, with 13 bases between. Germline V gene sequence: CDR1 MGHRA, CDR2 YSYEKL. CDR3 length: 15 residues. The CDR3 nucleotides read TGCGCCAGCAGCCAAGAGTGGCAGGTGAGAACTGAAGCTTTCTTT. Protein product: CASSQEWQVRTEAFF.

V is TRBV6-2 or TRBV6-3 and J is TRBJ1-5; TRBD1 matches at 9 bases. Germline assignment: CDR1 MNHEY and CDR2 SVGEGT. This CDR3 is 15 amino acids long. V gave up 4 bases and J gave up 1 base; unmatched junction bases: 2. CDR3 bases: TGTGCCAGCAGTTGGGGGACAGGGAGCAATCAGCCCCAGCATTTT. Residues: CASSWGTGSNQPQHF.

CDR3 protein: CASSLMGGAFF. The CDR3 coding sequence is TGTGCCAGCAGTTTAATGGGGGGAGCTTTCTTT. The V call is TRBV12-3 or TRBV12-4, the J call TRBJ1-1; TRBD1 is a possible D gene (5 bases). This CDR3 is built from 11 residues. V lost 2 bases, J lost 10 bases, and 8 bases lay in between.